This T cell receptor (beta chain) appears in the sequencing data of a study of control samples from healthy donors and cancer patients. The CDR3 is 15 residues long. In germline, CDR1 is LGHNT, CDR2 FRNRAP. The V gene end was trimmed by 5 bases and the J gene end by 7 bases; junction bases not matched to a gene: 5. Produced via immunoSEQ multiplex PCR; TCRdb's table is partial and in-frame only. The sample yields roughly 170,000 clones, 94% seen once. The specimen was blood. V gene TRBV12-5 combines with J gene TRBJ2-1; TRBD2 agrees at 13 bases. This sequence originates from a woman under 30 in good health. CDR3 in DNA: TGTGCTAGTGGTCAACTAGCGGGAGGGGTTAATGAGCAGTTCTTC. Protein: CASGQLAGGVNEQFF. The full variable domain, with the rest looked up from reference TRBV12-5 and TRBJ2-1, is DARVTQTPRHKVTEMGQEVTMRCQPILGHNTVFWYRQTMMQGLELLAYFRNRAPLDDSGMPKDRFSAEMPDATLATLKIQPSEPRDSAVYFCASGQLAGGVNEQFFGPGTRLTVL.